A single sample gave rise to the 18 T cell receptor beta chains below, sequenced in a study of CD8+ T cells in alopecia areata. In each case, RNA was isolated and then reverse transcribed into cDNA as the sequencing template. Assay used: immunoSEQ multiplex PCR; TCRdb lists only in-frame clones, some missing. The sample has around 250,000 clones; 65% to 70% are singletons. Sample: CD4+ T cells sorted from blood, taken at week 0. The origin of the receptors is a human donor with alopecia areata.

Regarding this clone: The sample holds other DNA sequences that translate to the same CDR3. This sequence joins TRBV2 and TRBJ2-1, with no clear D. Between the trimmed V and J ends, which lost 1 base and 2 bases, there was a span of 9 bases. The CDR3 length is 15 residues. Germline loops: CDR1 SNHLY, CDR2 FYNNEI. The CDR3 nucleotides read TGTGCCAGCAGTGAAGAGGTGGGGACCTACAATGAGCAGTTCTTC. It codes for CASSEEVGTYNEQFF. The whole variable domain, filled in from reference TRBV2 and TRBJ2-1, reads EPEVTQTPSHQVTQMGQEVILRCVPISNHLYFYWYRQILGQKVEFLVSFYNNEISEKSEIFDDQFSVERPDGSNFTLKIRSTKLEDSAMYFCASSEEVGTYNEQFFGPGTRLTVL.

The J gene is TRBJ1-1, the V gene TRBV7-2, with D unresolved. Germline CDR1 and CDR2: SGHTA and FQGNSA. This CDR3 is 14 amino acids long. V was cut by 2 bases and J by 1 base, with 8 bases left in between. The CDR3 DNA follows: TGTGCCAGCAGCTTACATAAAACGAACACTGAAGCTTTCTTT. Protein sequence: CASSLHKTNTEAFF.

This chain links TRBV5-8 with TRBJ1-2; D unresolved. The CDR3 extends over 11 amino acids. Looked up from germline, CDR1 is SGHTS and CDR2 is YDEGEE. The V end was cut by 3 bases, the J end by 2 bases, with 2 bases between. This CDR3 is CASSYNYGYTF. The CDR3 nucleotides read TGTGCCAGCAGCTACAACTATGGCTACACCTTC. Full variable domain (remainder filled in from reference TRBV5-8 and TRBJ1-2): EAGVTQSPTHLIKTRGQQATLRCSPISGHTSVYWYQQALGLGLQFLLWYDEGEERNRGNFPPRFSGRQFPNYSSELNVNALELEDSALYLCASSYNYGYTFGSGTRLTVV.

This chain connects TRBV30 to TRBJ1-6; 10 bases map to TRBD1. Losses at the gene ends were 3 bases for V and 7 bases for J; bases not matched to a gene: 0. The CDR3 length is 13 residues. Germline loops: CDR1 GTSNPN, CDR2 SVGIG (reference sequence). The CDR3 DNA is TGTGCCTGGAGGGGACAGGGGAATTCACCCCTCCACTTT. It translates to CAWRGQGNSPLHF. Supplemented by reference TRBV30 and TRBJ1-6, the full variable domain reads SQTIHQWPATLVQPVGSPLSLECTVEGTSNPNLYWYRQAAGRGLQLLFYSVGIGQISSEVPQNLSASRPQDRQFILSSKKLLLSDSGFYLCAWRGQGNSPLHFGNGTRLTVT.

The rearrangement links TRBV29-1 to TRBJ1-2; the D gene is possibly TRBD1 (6 bases). V shed 5 bases and J shed 0 bases, with 7 bases lying between them. CDR1 is SQVTM, CDR2 ANQGSEA, per germline. CDR3 length: 12 amino acids. DNA for the CDR3: TGCAGCGTTACAGGGTCTAACTATGGCTACACCTTC. Its translation: CSVTGSNYGYTF. The full variable domain, with the rest looked up from reference TRBV29-1 and TRBJ1-2, is SAVISQKPSRDICQRGTSLTIQCQVDSQVTMMFWYRQQPGQSLTLIATANQGSEATYESGFVIDKFPISRPNLTFSTLTVSNMSPEDSSIYLCSVTGSNYGYTFGSGTRLTVV.

The chain employs TRBV29-1 and TRBJ2-5, with D possibly TRBD1 on 5 matching bases. The germline CDR1 and CDR2 sequences are SQVTM and ANQGSEA. V was trimmed by 7 bases and J by 1 base, leaving 10 bases between them. This CDR3 has 12 amino acids. CDR3: CSARQFQETQYF. CDR3 in DNA: TGCAGCGCGAGACAGTTCCAAGAGACCCAGTACTTC.

V gene TRBV7-2 combines with J gene TRBJ1-1; perhaps TRBD1 as D (6 bases). Germline V gene sequence: CDR1 SGHTA, CDR2 FQGNSA. V was cut by 3 bases and J by 7 bases, with 9 bases left in between. The CDR3 has 12 amino acids. CDR3: CASSFRQVEAFF. The DNA of the CDR3 is TGTGCCAGCAGCTTCCGACAGGTTGAAGCTTTCTTT.

The rearrangement joins TRBV4-3 to TRBJ1-4; D perhaps matches TRBD1 (6 bases). CDR3 size: 15 residues. Germline-derived CDR1 and CDR2 are LGHNA and YSLEER. Between the trimmed V and J ends, which lost 4 bases and 2 bases, there was a span of 11 bases. The CDR3 bases are TGCGCCAGCAGCCGAACAGGGTTGACTAATGAAAAACTGTTTTTT. Translating gives CASSRTGLTNEKLFF.

This chain links TRBV5-1 with TRBJ2-2, with no clear D. There are 17 residues in the CDR3. Germline values: CDR1 SGHRS, CDR2 YFSETQ. The V and J ends lost 3 bases and 4 bases respectively, with 19 bases between them. In DNA form, the CDR3 reads TGCGCCAGCAGCTCAACCGCGCTAGTGGGTACCACCGGGGAGCTGTTTTTT. It encodes CASSSTALVGTTGELFF.

The chain couples TRBV7-2 to TRBJ2-2, with 8 positions matching TRBD1. V was pared by 1 base and J by 5 bases, with 3 bases of the junction left unmatched. Per germline, CDR1 SGHTA and CDR2 FQGNSA. The CDR3 has 15 amino acids. CDR3: CASSLGQGRTGELFF. CDR3 coding DNA: TGTGCCAGCAGCTTAGGACAGGGGAGGACCGGGGAGCTGTTTTTT.

This clone was observed once. The chain couples TRBV30 to TRBJ1-6; D is ambiguous. CDR1 GTSNPN and CDR2 SVGIG come from the germline V gene (reference sequence). Trimming stripped 4 bases from V and 10 bases from J, with 14 bases between. CDR3 length: 13 residues. In nucleotides, the CDR3 is TGTGCCTGGAAGTCGGCGGAAGGATCACCCCTCCACTTT. This translates into CAWKSAEGSPLHF. Full variable domain (missing parts from reference TRBV30 and TRBJ1-6): SQTIHQWPATLVQPVGSPLSLECTVEGTSNPNLYWYRQAAGRGLQLLFYSVGIGQISSEVPQNLSASRPQDRQFILSSKKLLLSDSGFYLCAWKSAEGSPLHFGNGTRLTVT.

This clone was seen a single time. No conserved phenylalanine or tryptophan is present at the end of the CDR3, so a read error is the likely explanation. The chain is built from TRBV20-1 and TRBJ2-7; D is uncertain. Germline CDR1 is DFQATT and CDR2 is SNEGSKA (reference sequence). Trimming removed 5 bases from V and 2 bases from J, with 7 bases in between. CDR3 size: 11 residues. As DNA, the CDR3 is TGCAGTGCTTCGGATACCTACGAGCAGTACCTC. Amino acids: CSASDTYEQYL.

As DNA, the CDR3 is TGTGCCAGCAGCCTGAGGGCACGCGAGCAGTACTTC. Protein product: CASSLRAREQYF. The V call is TRBV7-2, the J call TRBJ2-7, with D possibly being TRBD2 (5 bases). The CDR3 length is 12 residues. V gave up 5 bases and J gave up 6 bases, with 11 bases separating them. CDR1 is SGHTA, CDR2 FQGNSA, per germline.

Worth noting for this clone: Other DNA sequences within the sample encode an identical CDR3. The V call is TRBV30, the J call TRBJ2-1; no clear D gene. Germline assignment: CDR1 GTSNPN and CDR2 SVGIG (reference sequence). Trimming removed 5 bases at V and 0 bases at J, with 8 bases between. This CDR3 spans 13 amino acids. CDR3 amino acids: CAWSTDSYNEQFF. In DNA, the CDR3 is TGTGCCTGGTCAACCGACTCCTACAATGAGCAGTTCTTC.

This clone was seen only a few times. The identical CDR3 is also encoded by other nucleotide sequences in the sample. This chain connects TRBV29-1 to TRBJ2-7; 8 bases are a match to TRBD1. With V trimmed by 4 bases and J by 2 bases, 1 base remained unmatched. This CDR3 is 12 amino acids long. The germline CDR1 and CDR2 sequences are SQVTM and ANQGSEA. The CDR3 here is CSVVQGAYEQYF. The CDR3 bases are TGCAGCGTTGTACAGGGGGCCTACGAGCAGTACTTC.

As concerns this clone: Other DNA sequences in the same sample also yield this CDR3. The rearrangement uses TRBV29-1 and TRBJ1-2; perhaps TRBD1 as D (5 bases). V was cut by 0 bases and J by 7 bases, with 12 bases left in between. The CDR3 extends over 13 amino acids. The germline V gene encodes CDR1 SQVTM and CDR2 ANQGSEA. The CDR3 DNA reads as TGCAGCGTTGAAGATCCAGGGTTGGGTGGCTACACCTTC. Its translation is CSVEDPGLGGYTF.

This clone was seen a few times. The chain is built from TRBV29-1 and TRBJ1-2; D ambiguous. Germline-derived CDR1 and CDR2 are SQVTM and ANQGSEA. The germline V and J ends were trimmed by 1 base and 8 bases, with 14 bases remaining between them. The CDR3 contains 13 residues. Here the CDR3 reads CSVEVSAGRGYTF. In DNA form, the CDR3 reads TGCAGCGTTGAAGTGAGCGCGGGGAGAGGCTACACCTTC.

V is TRBV11-2 and J is TRBJ2-5; TRBD2 might be the D (5 bases). V shed 5 bases and J shed 1 base, with 11 bases lying between them. Looked up from germline, CDR1 is SGHAT and CDR2 is FQNNGV. The CDR3 length is 14 residues. The CDR3 here is CASSPTGSQETQYF. CDR3 in DNA: TGTGCCAGCAGCCCTACGGGGAGCCAAGAGACCCAGTACTTC.